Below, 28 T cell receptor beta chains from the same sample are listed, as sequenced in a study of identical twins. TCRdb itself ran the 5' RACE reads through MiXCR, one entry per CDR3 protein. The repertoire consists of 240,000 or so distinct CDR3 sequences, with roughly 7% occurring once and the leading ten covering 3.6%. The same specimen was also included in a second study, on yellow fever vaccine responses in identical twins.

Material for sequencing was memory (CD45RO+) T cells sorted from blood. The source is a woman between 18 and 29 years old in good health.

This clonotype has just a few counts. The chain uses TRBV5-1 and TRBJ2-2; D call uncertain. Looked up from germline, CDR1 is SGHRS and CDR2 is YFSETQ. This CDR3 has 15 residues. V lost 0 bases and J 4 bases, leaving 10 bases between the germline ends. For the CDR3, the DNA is TGCGCCAGCAGCTTGGGGCCCGGGTCCACCGGGGAGCTGTTTTTT. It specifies CASSLGPGSTGELFF.

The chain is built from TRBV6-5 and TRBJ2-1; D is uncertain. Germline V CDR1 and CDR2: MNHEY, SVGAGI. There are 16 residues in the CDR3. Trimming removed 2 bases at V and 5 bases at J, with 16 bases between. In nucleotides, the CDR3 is TGTGCCAGCAGTTACCTGGCGTCCTACCCGGACAATGAGCAGTTCTTC. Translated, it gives CASSYLASYPDNEQFF.

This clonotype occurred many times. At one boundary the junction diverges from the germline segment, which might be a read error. The DNA of the CDR3 is TGCGCCAGCAGCTTGTCTTACAATGAGCAGTTCTTC. Translated, it gives CASSLSYNEQFF. The chain employs TRBV28 and TRBJ2-1; no clear D. This CDR3 is 12 amino acids long. CDR1 is MDHEN, CDR2 SYDVKM, per germline. The full variable domain, rest sourced from reference TRBV28 and TRBJ2-1, is DVKVTQSSRYLVKRTGEKVFLECVQDMDHENMFWYRQDPGLGLRLIYFSYDVKMKEKGDIPEGYSVSREKKERFSLILESASTNQTSMYLCASSLSYNEQFFGPGTRLTVL.

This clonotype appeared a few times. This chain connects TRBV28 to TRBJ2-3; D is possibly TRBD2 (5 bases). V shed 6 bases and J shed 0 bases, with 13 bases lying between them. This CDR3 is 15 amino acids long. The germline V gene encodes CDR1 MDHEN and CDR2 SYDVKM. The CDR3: CASRQAESSTDTQYF. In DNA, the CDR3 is TGTGCCAGCAGACAAGCGGAGTCCAGCACAGATACGCAGTATTTT.

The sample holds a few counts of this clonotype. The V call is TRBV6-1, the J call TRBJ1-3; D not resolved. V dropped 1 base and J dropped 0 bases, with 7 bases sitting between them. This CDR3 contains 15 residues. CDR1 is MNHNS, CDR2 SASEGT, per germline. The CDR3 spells CASSEGVISGNTIYF. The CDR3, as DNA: TGTGCCAGCAGTGAAGGGGTAATCTCTGGAAACACCATATATTTT.

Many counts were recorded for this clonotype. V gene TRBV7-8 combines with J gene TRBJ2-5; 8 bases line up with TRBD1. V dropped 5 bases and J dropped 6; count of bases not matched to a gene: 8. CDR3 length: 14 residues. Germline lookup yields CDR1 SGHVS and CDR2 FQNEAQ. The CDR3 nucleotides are TGTGCCAGCAGCACCGGACAGGGAGGAAAGACCCAGTACTTC. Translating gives CASSTGQGGKTQYF.

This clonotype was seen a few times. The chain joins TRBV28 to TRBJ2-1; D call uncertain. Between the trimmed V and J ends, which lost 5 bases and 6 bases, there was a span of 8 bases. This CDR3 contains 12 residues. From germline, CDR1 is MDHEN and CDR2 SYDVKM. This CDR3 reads CASSLSVNEQFF. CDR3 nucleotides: TGTGCCAGCAGTCTAAGCGTCAATGAGCAGTTCTTC. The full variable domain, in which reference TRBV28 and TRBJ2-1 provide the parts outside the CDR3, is DVKVTQSSRYLVKRTGEKVFLECVQDMDHENMFWYRQDPGLGLRLIYFSYDVKMKEKGDIPEGYSVSREKKERFSLILESASTNQTSMYLCASSLSVNEQFFGPGTRLTVL.

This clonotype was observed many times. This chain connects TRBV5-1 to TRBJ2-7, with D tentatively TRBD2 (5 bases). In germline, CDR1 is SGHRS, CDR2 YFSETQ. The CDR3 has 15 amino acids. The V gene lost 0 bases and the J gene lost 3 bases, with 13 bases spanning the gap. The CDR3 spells CASSLDPGSIYEQYF. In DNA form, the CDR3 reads TGCGCCAGCAGCTTGGACCCTGGGAGCATCTACGAGCAGTACTTC. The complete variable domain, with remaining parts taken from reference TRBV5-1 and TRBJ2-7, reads KAGVTQTPRYLIKTRGQQVTLSCSPISGHRSVSWYQQTPGQGLQFLFEYFSETQRNKGNFPGRFSGRQFSNSRSEMNVSTLELGDSALYLCASSLDPGSIYEQYFGPGTRLTVT.

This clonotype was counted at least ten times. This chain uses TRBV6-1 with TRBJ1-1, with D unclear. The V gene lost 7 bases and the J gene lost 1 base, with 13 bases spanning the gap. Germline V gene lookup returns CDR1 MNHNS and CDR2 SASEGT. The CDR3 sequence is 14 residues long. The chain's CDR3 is CASTRTSGNTEAFF. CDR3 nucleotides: TGTGCCAGCACCAGGACGAGTGGGAACACTGAAGCTTTCTTT.

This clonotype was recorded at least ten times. The CDR3, as DNA: TGTGCCAGCGCCCAGGGTGAAAAACTGTTTTTT. Translated: CASAQGEKLFF. The chain couples TRBV6-6 to TRBJ1-4; maybe TRBD1 (5 bases). This CDR3 has 11 residues. The V end lost 8 bases, the J end lost 7 bases, and 8 bases lay between the germline ends. Germline loops: CDR1 MNHNY, CDR2 SVGAGI (reference sequence).

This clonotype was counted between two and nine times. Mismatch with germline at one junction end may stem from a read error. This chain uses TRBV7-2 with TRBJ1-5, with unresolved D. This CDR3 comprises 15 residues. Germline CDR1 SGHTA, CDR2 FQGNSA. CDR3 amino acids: CASTLAHNSNQPQHF. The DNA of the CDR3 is TGTGCCAGCACCTTAGCCCATAATAGCAATCAGCCCCAGCATTTT. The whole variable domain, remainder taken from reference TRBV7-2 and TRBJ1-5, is GAGVSQSPSNKVTEKGKDVELRCDPISGHTALYWYRQSLGQGLEFLIYFQGNSAPDKSGLPSDRFSAERTGGSVSTLTIQRTQQEDSAVYLCASTLAHNSNQPQHFGDGTRLSIL.

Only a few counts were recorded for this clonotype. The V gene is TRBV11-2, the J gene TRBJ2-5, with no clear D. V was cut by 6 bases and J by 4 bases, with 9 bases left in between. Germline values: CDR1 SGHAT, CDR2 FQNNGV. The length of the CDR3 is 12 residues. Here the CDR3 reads CASSLPPETQYF. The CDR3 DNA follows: TGTGCCAGCAGTCTCCCCCCAGAGACCCAGTACTTC.

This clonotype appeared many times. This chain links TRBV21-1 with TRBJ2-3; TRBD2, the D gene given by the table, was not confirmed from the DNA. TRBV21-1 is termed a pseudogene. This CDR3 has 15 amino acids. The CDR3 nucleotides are TGTGGCGGCAGAGCGGGTGTCGCTAGCACAGATACGCAGTATTTT. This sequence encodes CGGRAGVASTDTQYF.

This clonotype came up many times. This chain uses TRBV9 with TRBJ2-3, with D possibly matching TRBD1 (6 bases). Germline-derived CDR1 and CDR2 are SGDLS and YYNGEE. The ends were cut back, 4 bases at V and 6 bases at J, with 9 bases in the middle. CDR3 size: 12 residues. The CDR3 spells CASSPGVDTQYF. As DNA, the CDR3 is TGTGCCAGCAGCCCAGGGGTGGATACGCAGTATTTT.

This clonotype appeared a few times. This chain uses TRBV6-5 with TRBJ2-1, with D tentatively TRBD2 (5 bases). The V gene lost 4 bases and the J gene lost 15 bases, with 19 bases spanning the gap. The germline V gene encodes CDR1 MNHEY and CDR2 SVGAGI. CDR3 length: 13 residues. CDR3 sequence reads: CASSFQPGIVWFF. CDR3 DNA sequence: TGTGCCAGCAGTTTTCAGCCGGGGATCGTTTGGTTCTTC.

The CDR3 spells CASSSRGAAKTQYF. The CDR3, as DNA: TGTGCCAGCAGTTCACGTGGAGCGGCAAAGACCCAGTACTTC. The V call is TRBV28, the J call TRBJ2-5; tentatively, D is TRBD2 (5 bases). Germline-derived CDR1 and CDR2 are MDHEN and SYDVKM. This CDR3 contains 14 residues. With 4 bases removed from V and 6 bases from J, the gap between germline ends came to 15 bases.

Here the CDR3 reads CASSQVGRGVSEQYF. Here the CDR3 DNA reads TGCGCCAGCAGCCAAGTAGGACGAGGGGTATCCGAGCAGTACTTC. The chain uses TRBV4-1 and TRBJ2-7; D may correspond to TRBD1 or TRBD2 (5 bases each). V lost 1 base, J lost 6 bases, and 16 bases lay in between. The CDR3 totals 15 residues. Looked up from germline, CDR1 is MGHRA and CDR2 is YSYEKL.

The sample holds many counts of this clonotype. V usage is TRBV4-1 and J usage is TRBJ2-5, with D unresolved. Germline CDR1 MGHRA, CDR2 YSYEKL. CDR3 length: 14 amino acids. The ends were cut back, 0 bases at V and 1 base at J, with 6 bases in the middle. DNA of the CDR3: TGCGCCAGCAGCCAAGATCCCATCCAAGAGACCCAGTACTTC. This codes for CASSQDPIQETQYF.

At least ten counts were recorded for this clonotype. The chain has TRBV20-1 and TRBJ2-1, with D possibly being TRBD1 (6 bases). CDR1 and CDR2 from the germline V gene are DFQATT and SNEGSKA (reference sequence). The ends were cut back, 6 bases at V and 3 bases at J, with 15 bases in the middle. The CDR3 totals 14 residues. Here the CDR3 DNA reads TGCAGTGCGGGATACAGGGTGGGCTACAATGAGCAGTTCTTC. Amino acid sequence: CSAGYRVGYNEQFF.

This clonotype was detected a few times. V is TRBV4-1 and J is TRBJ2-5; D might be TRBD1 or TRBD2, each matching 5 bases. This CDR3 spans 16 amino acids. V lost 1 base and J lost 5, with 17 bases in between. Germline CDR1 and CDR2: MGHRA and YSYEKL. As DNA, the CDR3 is TGCGCCAGCAGCCAAGTTTGGGGGAGTACTGGGGAGACCCAGTACTTC. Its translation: CASSQVWGSTGETQYF.

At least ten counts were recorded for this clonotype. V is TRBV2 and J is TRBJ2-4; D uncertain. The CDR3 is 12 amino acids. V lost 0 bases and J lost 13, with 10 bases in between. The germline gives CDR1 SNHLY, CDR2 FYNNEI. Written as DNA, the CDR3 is TGTGCCAGCAGTGAAGCTGGGTACTGGCAGTACTTC. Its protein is CASSEAGYWQYF.

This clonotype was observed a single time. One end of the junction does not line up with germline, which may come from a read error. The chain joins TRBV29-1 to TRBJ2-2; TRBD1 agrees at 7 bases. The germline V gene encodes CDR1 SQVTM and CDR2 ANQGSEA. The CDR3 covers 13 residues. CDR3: CGVGTANTGELFF. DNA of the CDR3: TGCGGCGTGGGGACAGCCAACACCGGGGAGCTGTTTTTT.

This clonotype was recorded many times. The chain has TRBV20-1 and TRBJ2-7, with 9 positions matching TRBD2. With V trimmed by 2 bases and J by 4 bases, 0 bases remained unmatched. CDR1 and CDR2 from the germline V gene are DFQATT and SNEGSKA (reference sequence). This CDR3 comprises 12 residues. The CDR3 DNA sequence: TGCAGTGCTAGACTAGCGGGATACGAGCAGTACTTC. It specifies CSARLAGYEQYF.

The chain's CDR3 is CATSLEAQETQYF. The CDR3 region has the DNA TGTGCCACCAGTTTGGAGGCCCAAGAGACCCAGTACTTC. The chain has TRBV15 and TRBJ2-5; tentative D call: TRBD2 (5 bases). The germline V gene has CDR1 LNHNV and CDR2 YYDKDF (reference sequence). V lost 6 bases, J lost 1 base, and 9 bases lay in between. The CDR3 runs 13 residues.

The CDR3 region has the DNA TGTGCCAGCACTTTCGCAGGGGGCCCTCAGCCCCAGCATTTT. This sequence encodes CASTFAGGPQPQHF. The chain has TRBV28 and TRBJ1-5; 8 bases are a match to TRBD1. V trimming: 7 bases; J trimming: 6 bases; junction bases outside the gene matches: 8. This CDR3 spans 14 amino acids. The germline CDR1 and CDR2 sequences are MDHEN and SYDVKM.

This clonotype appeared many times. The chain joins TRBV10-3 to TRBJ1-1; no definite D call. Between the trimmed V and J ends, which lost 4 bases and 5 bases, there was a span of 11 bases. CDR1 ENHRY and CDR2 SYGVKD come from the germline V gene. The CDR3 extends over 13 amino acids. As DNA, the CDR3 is TGTGCCATCAGTGTGCCAGGAGGAACTGAAGCTTTCTTT. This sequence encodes CAISVPGGTEAFF.

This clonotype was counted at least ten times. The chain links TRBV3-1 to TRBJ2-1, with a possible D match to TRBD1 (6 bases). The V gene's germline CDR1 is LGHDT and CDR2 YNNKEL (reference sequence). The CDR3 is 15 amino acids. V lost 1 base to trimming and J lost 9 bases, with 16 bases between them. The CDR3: CASSQGVWGPGEQFF. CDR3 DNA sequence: TGTGCCAGCAGCCAAGGGGTTTGGGGGCCGGGTGAGCAGTTCTTC.

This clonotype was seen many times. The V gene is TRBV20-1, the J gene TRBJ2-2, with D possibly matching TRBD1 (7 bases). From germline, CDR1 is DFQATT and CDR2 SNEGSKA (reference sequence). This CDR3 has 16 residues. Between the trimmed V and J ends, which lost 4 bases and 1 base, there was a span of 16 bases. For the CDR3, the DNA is TGCAGTGCTACAAAGACAGGGACTTTGAACACCGGGGAGCTGTTTTTT. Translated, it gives CSATKTGTLNTGELFF.